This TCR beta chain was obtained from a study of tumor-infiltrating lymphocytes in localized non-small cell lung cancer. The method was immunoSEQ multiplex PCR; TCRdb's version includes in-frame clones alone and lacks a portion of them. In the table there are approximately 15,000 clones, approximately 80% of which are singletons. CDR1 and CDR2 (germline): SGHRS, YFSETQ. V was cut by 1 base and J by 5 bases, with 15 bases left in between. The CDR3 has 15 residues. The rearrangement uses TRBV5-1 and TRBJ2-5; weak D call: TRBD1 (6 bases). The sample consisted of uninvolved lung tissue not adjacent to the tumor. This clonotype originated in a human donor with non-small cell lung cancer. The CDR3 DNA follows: TGCGCCAGCAGCTTGTCCGGGATCCAGGGGGAGACCCAGTACTTC. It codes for CASSLSGIQGETQYF.